The 24 T cell receptor beta chains below all came from one sample that was sequenced in a study of blood T cell repertoires in COVID-19. Method: immunoSEQ multiplex PCR; TCRdb's copy keeps in-frame clones and lacks some. Seen here are about 80,000 clones, about 91% observed once, and the top ten hold 6.5% to 8.5%. The specimen sequenced was peripheral blood. These receptors came from a woman of 80 years or more with acute or convalescent COVID-19.

The chain carries TRBV10-3 and TRBJ2-7; 9 nucleotides match TRBD2. Germline loops: CDR1 ENHRY, CDR2 SYGVKD. This CDR3 is 17 amino acids long. The trim removed 1 base at V and 3 bases at J, leaving 10 bases unmatched. The CDR3 region has the DNA TGTGCCATCAGTGAGTTTCTCACTAGTAGCGGGGGCTACGAGCAGTACTTC. Translation gives CAISEFLTSSGGYEQYF.

The rearrangement links TRBV10-3 to TRBJ1-3; D unresolved. V was pared by 3 bases and J by 0 bases, with 6 bases between. CDR1 ENHRY and CDR2 SYGVKD come from the germline V gene. This CDR3 region has 14 residues. The CDR3 loop is CAISDRSSGNTIYF. DNA of the CDR3: TGTGCCATCAGTGACCGGAGCTCTGGAAACACCATATATTTT.

This clone was seen just once. J is TRBJ2-1 and V is TRBV20-1; 9 bases are shared with TRBD2. Germline lookup yields CDR1 DFQATT and CDR2 SNEGSKA (reference sequence). J lost 7 bases, V lost 3 bases, and 10 bases had no gene match. This CDR3 region has 15 residues. Here the CDR3 reads CSASEASGIQNEQFF. The CDR3 bases are TGCAGTGCTAGTGAGGCTAGCGGGATACAAAATGAGCAGTTCTTC.

This chain links TRBV4-1 with TRBJ2-1; possibly TRBD2 for D (5 bases). V lost 0 bases, J lost 4 bases, and 13 bases lay in between. CDR1 is MGHRA and CDR2 is YSYEKL in the germline V gene. The CDR3 has 16 amino acids. The DNA of the CDR3 is TGCGCCAGCAGCCAAGATTCGGGGAGAGCATACAATGAGCAGTTCTTC. Residues: CASSQDSGRAYNEQFF.

This sequence joins TRBV6-5 and TRBJ2-2, with 8 bases fitting TRBD2. J was trimmed by 3 bases and V by 5 bases; bases with no gene match: 5. The CDR3 totals 15 residues. Germline CDR1 reads MNHEY; CDR2 reads SVGAGI. The CDR3 is CASSRRGVDTGELFF. For the CDR3, the DNA is TGTGCCAGCAGTCGGCGGGGGGTTGACACCGGGGAGCTGTTTTTT.

This rearrangement joins TRBV19 to TRBJ1-5; TRBD1 matches 10 bases. There are 18 residues in the CDR3. The V gene end was trimmed by 3 bases and the J gene end by 6 bases; junction bases not matched to a gene: 14. CDR1 LNHDA and CDR2 SQIVND come from the germline V gene (reference sequence). CDR3: CASSILGQGGPSPQPQHF. CDR3 in DNA: TGTGCCAGTAGTATCCTCGGACAGGGGGGACCTTCCCCTCAGCCCCAGCATTTT.

The chain has TRBV20-1 and TRBJ1-1, with D hard to call. V was trimmed by 6 bases and J by 1 base, leaving 6 bases between them. Germline CDR1 DFQATT, CDR2 SNEGSKA (reference sequence). This CDR3 comprises 11 residues. The CDR3 coding sequence is TGCAGTGCCGCGGAGAACACTGAAGCTTTCTTT. It yields the protein CSAAENTEAFF.

There are a few counts of this clone. In DNA form, the CDR3 reads TGTGCCAGCAGTCGCTCCGTTTTGACAGGGAATGCTGAAGCTTTCTTT. Residues: CASSRSVLTGNAEAFF. The rearrangement joins TRBV2 to TRBJ1-1; 7 bases agree with TRBD1. This CDR3 comprises 16 residues. Germline V lookup: CDR1 SNHLY, CDR2 FYNNEI. J was trimmed by 6 bases and V by 5 bases; bases with no gene match: 15.

This clone was counted only a few times. V usage is TRBV4-3 and J usage is TRBJ1-5; no firm D call. The germline CDR1 and CDR2 sequences are LGHNA and YSLEER. Trimming took off 1 base at V and 7 bases at J, with 11 bases between the two ends. The CDR3 is 14 residues long. CDR3 loop: CASSQGTEVQPQHF. In DNA form, the CDR3 reads TGCGCCAGCAGCCAAGGCACGGAGGTGCAGCCCCAGCATTTT.

The V gene is TRBV6-2 or TRBV6-3, the J gene TRBJ2-2, with D perhaps matching TRBD1 (5 bases). This CDR3 contains 15 residues. V was pared by 7 bases and J by 4 bases, with 16 bases between. From germline, CDR1 is MNHEY and CDR2 SVGEGT. CDR3 nucleotide sequence: TGTGCCAGCACCCCTCGGCTTCAGGGCACCGGGGAGCTGTTTTTT. It yields the protein CASTPRLQGTGELFF.

This clone was recorded only once. The chain joins TRBV21-1 to TRBJ1-2. TRBV21-1 is deemed a pseudogene. This CDR3 is built from 10 residues. Here the CDR3 reads CASSKGRVPF. In nucleotides, the CDR3 is TGTGCCAGCAGCAAAGGTCGGGTCCCCTTC.

The chain links TRBV6-2 or TRBV6-3 to TRBJ2-7; perhaps TRBD2 as D (5 bases). The CDR3 is 15 residues long. Germline V lookup: CDR1 MNHEY, CDR2 SVGEGT. V lost 0 bases, J lost 3 bases, and 12 bases lay in between. Here the CDR3 reads CASSYSGIGNYEQYF. For the CDR3, the DNA is TGTGCCAGCAGTTACTCCGGGATAGGGAACTACGAGCAGTACTTC.

A single count supports this clone. The chain couples TRBV5-1 to TRBJ2-2; D uncertain. The length of the CDR3 is 15 residues. V gave up 5 bases and J gave up 3 bases, with 14 bases separating them. Germline CDR1 and CDR2: SGHRS and YFSETQ. For the CDR3, the DNA is TGCGCCAGCAGAGGAGTCTCAGCCTACACCGGGGAGCTGTTTTTT. As protein: CASRGVSAYTGELFF.

The chain is built from TRBV3-1 (or the pseudogene TRBV3-2) and TRBJ1-4, with 8 bases aligning to TRBD1. Germline V gene sequence: CDR1 LGHDT, CDR2 YNNKEL (reference sequence). The CDR3 is 15 amino acids. Germline trimming cut 2 bases from V and 7 bases from J; bases unmatched to any gene: 6. CDR3 in amino acids: CASSQNGRGLEKLFF. The DNA for the CDR3 is TGTGCCAGCAGCCAAAACGGCAGGGGGCTTGAAAAACTGTTTTTT.

This rearrangement joins TRBV19 to TRBJ1-6; 8 positions agree with TRBD1. J lost 7 bases, V lost 5 bases, and 7 bases had no gene match. In germline, CDR1 is LNHDA, CDR2 SQIVND (reference sequence). This CDR3 is built from 15 residues. The CDR3 is CASSGPGGANSPLHF. The CDR3 DNA sequence: TGTGCCAGTAGTGGCCCAGGGGGCGCAAATTCACCCCTCCACTTT.

The chain carries TRBV12-3 or TRBV12-4 and TRBJ2-1; 7 bases line up with TRBD1. The CDR3 loop spans 13 amino acids. The J segment lost 10 bases and the V segment lost 7 bases, leaving 10 bases of the junction unmatched. The CDR3 bases are TGTGCCAGCACCCCCAAGGGGGCGTACGAGCAGTTCTTC. It translates to CASTPKGAYEQFF.

This clone was picked up one time. The genes are TRBV6-6 and TRBJ1-2; 10 bases match TRBD1. The ends lost 2 bases at V and 7 bases at J; junction bases unmatched: 7. Looked up from germline, CDR1 is MNHNY and CDR2 is SVGAGI (reference sequence). The CDR3 consists of 15 residues. This CDR3 reads CASSYGTGVGVGYTF. CDR3 in DNA: TGTGCCAGCAGTTACGGGACAGGGGTTGGGGTTGGCTACACCTTC.

In its sample, this clone was seen a few times. The chain uses TRBV7-2 and TRBJ1-4, with D tentatively TRBD1 (6 bases). This CDR3 is 16 amino acids long. V was shortened by 3 bases and J by 8 bases, with 19 bases between the two germline ends. Germline V gives CDR1 SGHTA, CDR2 FQGNSA. CDR3 DNA: TGTGCCAGCAGCTTGCAACAGGGATCACTACTGGAAAAACTGTTTTTT. This codes for CASSLQQGSLLEKLFF. Together with reference TRBV7-2 and TRBJ1-4, the CDR3 gives the full variable domain: GAGVSQSPSNKVTEKGKDVELRCDPISGHTALYWYRQSLGQGLEFLIYFQGNSAPDKSGLPSDRFSAERTGGSVSTLTIQRTQQEDSAVYLCASSLQQGSLLEKLFFGSGTQLSVL.

J is TRBJ1-2 and V is TRBV4-3, with D perhaps TRBD1 (6 bases). Germline V gives CDR1 LGHNA, CDR2 YSLEER. Trimming cost V 0 bases and J 8 bases, with 19 bases left between them. The CDR3 runs to 16 residues. In DNA, the CDR3 is TGCGCCAGCAGCCAAGAGGCAGGGGCGCGGAATGAAGGCTACACCTTC. Its protein is CASSQEAGARNEGYTF.

This rearrangement joins TRBV10-3 to TRBJ2-3, with 7 bases fitting TRBD2. The CDR3 runs 16 residues. With 2 bases clipped from V and 1 base from J, the junction kept 6 bases outside the gene matches. Germline lookup yields CDR1 ENHRY and CDR2 SYGVKD. CDR3 protein: CAISELGRGGTDTQYF. DNA for the CDR3: TGTGCCATCAGTGAGCTGGGGAGGGGAGGCACAGATACGCAGTATTTT.

This chain links TRBV2 with TRBJ2-6; possibly TRBD1 for D (6 bases). The CDR3 has 15 residues. CDR1 and CDR2 from the germline V gene are SNHLY and FYNNEI. V was trimmed by 11 bases and J by 0 bases, leaving 14 bases between them. DNA for the CDR3: TGTGCCGCACGACAGGAGAGCTCTGGGGCCAACGTCCTGACTTTC. Amino acids: CAARQESSGANVLTF.

This rearrangement joins TRBV6-1 to TRBJ1-5, with 7 bases matching TRBD1. With V trimmed by 2 bases and J by 11 bases, 9 bases remained unmatched. The CDR3 extends over 14 amino acids. Germline V gives CDR1 MNHNS, CDR2 SASEGT. This CDR3 reads CASSEMDRSSAQHF. In DNA form, the CDR3 reads TGTGCCAGCAGTGAAATGGACAGGTCATCGGCCCAGCATTTT.

CDR3 residues: CASSDRYGYTF. The DNA of the CDR3 is TGTGCCAGCAGTGACAGGTATGGCTACACCTTC. The chain combines TRBV25-1 with TRBJ1-2; D unclear. Between the trimmed V and J ends, which lost 3 bases and 5 bases, there was a span of 4 bases. CDR1 and CDR2 (germline): MGHDK, SYGVNS. The length of the CDR3 is 11 residues.

This clone is a singleton in its sample. The chain is built from TRBV14 and TRBJ1-6, with unresolved D. The CDR3 consists of 13 residues. Trimming removed 1 base at V and 9 bases at J, with 7 bases between. Germline assignment: CDR1 SGHDN and CDR2 FVKESK. The CDR3 DNA follows: TGTGCCAGCAGCCAAGTAGCGGGTTCACCCCTCCACTTT. Amino acid sequence: CASSQVAGSPLHF. Full variable domain (rest looked up from reference TRBV14 and TRBJ1-6): EAGVTQFPSHSVIEKGQTVTLRCDPISGHDNLYWYRRVMGKEIKFLLHFVKESKQDESGMPNNRFLAERTGGTYSTLKVQPAELEDSGVYFCASSQVAGSPLHFGNGTRLTVT.